This T cell receptor (beta chain) came from a study of shared T cell receptors in the human thymus. Using immunoSEQ multiplex PCR, the repertoire was profiled, and TCRdb retains in-frame clones only, with some absent. The sample consists of about 660,000 clones, roughly 90% of them appearing once. These same records also appear under a second study, on human thymus T cells. As that report states: Donation came from healthy Finnish infants having corrective surgery for congenital heart defects. Thymus tissue was removed during corrective cardiac surgery. Gene usage for V and J segments appeared biased in thymic and blood repertoires. There were highly overlapping thymic repertoires among unrelated individuals, as related research reported.

This sequence was found in a boy in the first two years of life with a congenital heart defect. The sequencing sample was made of thymocytes.

The CDR3 protein is CATSRTRSGRHPNTGELFF. The CDR3 DNA sequence: TGTGCCACCAGCAGAACCAGGAGCGGGAGGCACCCGAACACCGGGGAGCTGTTTTTT. The chain employs TRBV15 and TRBJ2-2; the match to TRBD2 covers 9 bases. The germline CDR1 and CDR2 sequences are LNHNV and YYDKDF (reference sequence). V dropped 2 bases and J dropped 0; count of bases not matched to a gene: 10. The CDR3 consists of 19 residues.